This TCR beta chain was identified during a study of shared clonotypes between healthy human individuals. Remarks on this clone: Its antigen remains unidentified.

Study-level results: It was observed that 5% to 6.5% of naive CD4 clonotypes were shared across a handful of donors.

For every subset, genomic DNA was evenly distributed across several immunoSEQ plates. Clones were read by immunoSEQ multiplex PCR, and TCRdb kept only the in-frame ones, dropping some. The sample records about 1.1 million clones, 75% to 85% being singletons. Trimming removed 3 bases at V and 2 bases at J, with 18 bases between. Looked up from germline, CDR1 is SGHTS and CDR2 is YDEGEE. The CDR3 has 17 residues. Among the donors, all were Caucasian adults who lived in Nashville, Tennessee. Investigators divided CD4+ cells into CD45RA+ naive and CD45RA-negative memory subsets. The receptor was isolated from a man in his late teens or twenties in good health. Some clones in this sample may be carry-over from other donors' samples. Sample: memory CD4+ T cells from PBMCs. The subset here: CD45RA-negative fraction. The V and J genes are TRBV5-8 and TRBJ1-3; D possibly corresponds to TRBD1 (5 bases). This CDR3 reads CASSYNNYGGTGNTIYF. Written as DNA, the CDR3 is TGTGCCAGCAGCTATAATAATTATGGGGGTACTGGAAACACCATATATTTT.